This T cell receptor (beta chain) was captured by sequencing in a study of cytomegalovirus exposure and HLA in healthy donors. General study points: A cluster of highly shared sequence variants was likely a sequencing artifact.

Primers for the PCR totalled 60 Vbeta and 13 Jbeta. This table comes from immunoSEQ multiplex PCR, and its TCRdb copy is limited to in-frame clones, with some not included. The sample contains 150,000 to 200,000 clones, roughly 86% of which appear only once. As concerns this clone: What it recognizes is unknown.

CDR3 length equals 15 residues. V shed 6 bases and J shed 0 bases, with 12 bases lying between them. Germline V lookup: CDR1 MNHEY, CDR2 SVGAGI. The sequence was obtained from a young woman in good health and CMV-seronegative. Sample: PBMCs. This rearrangement joins TRBV6-5 to TRBJ1-3; possible D gene TRBD1, 6 bases. CDR3 DNA: TGTGCCAGCAGCGAATTACAGGGCTCTGGAAACACCATATATTTT. As protein: CASSELQGSGNTIYF.